This T cell receptor (beta chain) is drawn from a study of T cells expressing NK-cell markers. TCRdb re-called the 5' RACE reads; every CDR3 protein appears as one record, without DNA. This sample carries 400,000 to 500,000 distinct CDR3 sequences, with roughly 8% going to the ten biggest clones. The V gene's germline CDR1 is LGHNA and CDR2 YSLEER. This CDR3 contains 18 residues. Sequenced input: blood T cells: a sorted CD56 or NKG2C T cell subset, CD4+ or CD8+ T cells, or bulk PBMC T cells (not recorded which). The receptor's source is a woman aged 18-70 years in good health. The chain has TRBV4-3 and TRBJ2-3; TCRdb's D call of TRBD2 is untestable without DNA. CDR3 residues: CASSQDISGRGGTDTQYF.